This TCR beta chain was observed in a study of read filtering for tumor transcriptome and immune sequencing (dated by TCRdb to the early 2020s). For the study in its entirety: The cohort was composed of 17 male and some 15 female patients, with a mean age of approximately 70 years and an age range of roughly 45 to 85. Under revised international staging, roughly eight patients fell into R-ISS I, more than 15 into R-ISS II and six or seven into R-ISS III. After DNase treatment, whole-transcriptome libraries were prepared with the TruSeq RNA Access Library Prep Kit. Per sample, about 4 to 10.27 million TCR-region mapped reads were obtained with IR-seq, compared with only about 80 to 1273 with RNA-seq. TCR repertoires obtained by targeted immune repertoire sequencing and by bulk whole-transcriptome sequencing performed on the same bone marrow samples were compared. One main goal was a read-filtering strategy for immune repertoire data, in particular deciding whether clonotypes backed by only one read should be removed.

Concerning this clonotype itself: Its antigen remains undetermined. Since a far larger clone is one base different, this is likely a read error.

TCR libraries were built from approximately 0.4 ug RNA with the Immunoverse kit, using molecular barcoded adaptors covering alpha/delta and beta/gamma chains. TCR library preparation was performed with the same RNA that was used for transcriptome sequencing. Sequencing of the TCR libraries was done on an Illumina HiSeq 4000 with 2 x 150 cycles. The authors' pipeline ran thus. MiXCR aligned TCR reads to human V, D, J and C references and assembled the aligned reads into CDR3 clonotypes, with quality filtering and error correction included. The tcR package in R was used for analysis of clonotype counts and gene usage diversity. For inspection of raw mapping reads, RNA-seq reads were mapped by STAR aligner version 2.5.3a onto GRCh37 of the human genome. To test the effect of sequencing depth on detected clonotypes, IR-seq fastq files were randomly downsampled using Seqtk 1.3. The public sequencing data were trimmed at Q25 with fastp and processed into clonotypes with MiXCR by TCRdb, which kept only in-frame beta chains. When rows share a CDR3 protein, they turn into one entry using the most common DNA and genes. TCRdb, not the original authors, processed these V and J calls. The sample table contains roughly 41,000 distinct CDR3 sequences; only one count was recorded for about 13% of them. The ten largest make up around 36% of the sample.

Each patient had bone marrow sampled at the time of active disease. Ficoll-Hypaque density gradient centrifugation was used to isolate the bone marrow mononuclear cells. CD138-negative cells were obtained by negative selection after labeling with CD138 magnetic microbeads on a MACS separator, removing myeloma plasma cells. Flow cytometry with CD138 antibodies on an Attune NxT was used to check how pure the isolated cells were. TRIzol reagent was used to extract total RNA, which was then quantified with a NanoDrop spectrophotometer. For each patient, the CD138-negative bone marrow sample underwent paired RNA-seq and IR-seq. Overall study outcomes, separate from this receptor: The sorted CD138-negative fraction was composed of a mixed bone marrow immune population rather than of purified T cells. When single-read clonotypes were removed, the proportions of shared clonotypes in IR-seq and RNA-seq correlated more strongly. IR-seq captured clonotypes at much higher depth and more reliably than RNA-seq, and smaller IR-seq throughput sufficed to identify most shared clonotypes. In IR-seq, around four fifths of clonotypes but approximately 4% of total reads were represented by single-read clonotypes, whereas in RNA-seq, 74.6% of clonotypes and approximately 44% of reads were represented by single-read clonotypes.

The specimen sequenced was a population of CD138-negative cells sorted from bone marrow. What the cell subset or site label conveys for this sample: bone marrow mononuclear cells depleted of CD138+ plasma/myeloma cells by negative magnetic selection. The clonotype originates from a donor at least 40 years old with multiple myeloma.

The CDR3: CASSTLGLERRNEQSF. The DNA sequence follows: TGTGCCAGCAGCACCCTCGGACTAGAACGTCGGAATGAGCAGTCCTTC. The rearrangement combines TRBV6-6 with TRBJ2-1; 7 bases in the middle match TRBD2. CDR1 MNHNY and CDR2 SVGAGI are derived from the germline V gene (reference sequence). The CDR3, from cysteine to phenylalanine, totals 16 residues. Kept here is only the CDR3 DNA, which spans 48 bases and is read in frame from base 1.